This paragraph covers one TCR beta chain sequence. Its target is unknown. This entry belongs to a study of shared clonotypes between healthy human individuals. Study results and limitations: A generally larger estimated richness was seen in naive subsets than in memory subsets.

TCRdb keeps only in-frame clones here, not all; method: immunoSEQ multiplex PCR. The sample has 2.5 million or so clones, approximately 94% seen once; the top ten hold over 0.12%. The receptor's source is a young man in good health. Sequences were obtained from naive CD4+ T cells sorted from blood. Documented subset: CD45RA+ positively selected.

The CDR3 reads CASSLTSEPNIQYF. The CDR3 nucleotides read TGCGCCAGCAGCCTTACTAGCGAGCCAAACATTCAGTACTTC. V usage is TRBV4-1 and J usage is TRBJ2-4, with 7 nucleotides matching TRBD2. This CDR3 comprises 14 residues. J was trimmed by 6 bases and V by 4 bases; bases with no gene match: 6. The V gene's germline CDR1 is MGHRA and CDR2 YSYEKL.